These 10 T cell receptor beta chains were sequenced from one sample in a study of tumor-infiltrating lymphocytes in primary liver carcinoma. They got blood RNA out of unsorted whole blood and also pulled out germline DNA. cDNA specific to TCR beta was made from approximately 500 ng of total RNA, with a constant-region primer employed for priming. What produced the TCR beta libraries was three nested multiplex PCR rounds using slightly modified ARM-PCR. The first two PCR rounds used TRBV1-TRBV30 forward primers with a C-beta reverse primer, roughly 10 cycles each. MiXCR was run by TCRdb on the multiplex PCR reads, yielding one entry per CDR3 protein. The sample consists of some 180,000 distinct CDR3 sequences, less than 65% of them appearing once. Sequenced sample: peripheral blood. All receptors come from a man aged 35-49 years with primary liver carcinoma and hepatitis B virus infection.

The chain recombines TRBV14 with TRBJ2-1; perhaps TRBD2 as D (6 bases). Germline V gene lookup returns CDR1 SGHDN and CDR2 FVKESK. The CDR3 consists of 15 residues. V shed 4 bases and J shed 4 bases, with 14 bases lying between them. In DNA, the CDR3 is TGTGCCAGCAGCCCCGGGACTGGGGGTTACAATGAGCAGTTCTTC. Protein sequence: CASSPGTGGYNEQFF.

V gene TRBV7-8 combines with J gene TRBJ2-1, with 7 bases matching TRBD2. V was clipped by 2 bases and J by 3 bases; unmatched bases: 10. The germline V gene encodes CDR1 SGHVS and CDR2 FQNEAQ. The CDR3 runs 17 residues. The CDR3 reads CASSLPYPVAGYNEQFF. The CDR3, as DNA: TGTGCCAGCAGCTTACCTTACCCAGTAGCGGGCTACAATGAGCAGTTCTTC.

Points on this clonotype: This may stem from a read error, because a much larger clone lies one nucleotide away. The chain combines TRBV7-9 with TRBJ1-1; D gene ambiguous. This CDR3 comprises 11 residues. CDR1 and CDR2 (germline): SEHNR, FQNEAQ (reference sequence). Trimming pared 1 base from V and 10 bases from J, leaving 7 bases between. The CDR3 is CASSLEAGAFF. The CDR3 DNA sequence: TGTGCCAGCAGCTTAGAGGCCGGAGCTTTCTTT.

CDR3 coding DNA: TGTGCCAGGAGTCTGTCATGGTCCCAAGAGACCCAGTACTTC. Residues: CARSLSWSQETQYF. V usage is TRBV12-3 or TRBV12-4 and J usage is TRBJ2-5, with no clear D. This CDR3 has 14 residues. Trimming stripped 9 bases from V and 1 base from J, with 15 bases between.

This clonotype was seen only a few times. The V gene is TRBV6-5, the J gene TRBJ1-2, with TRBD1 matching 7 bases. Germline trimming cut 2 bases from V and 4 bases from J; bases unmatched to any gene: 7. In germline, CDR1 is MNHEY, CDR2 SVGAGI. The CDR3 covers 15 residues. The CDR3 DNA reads TGTGCCAGCAGTTACGGGGACAGCACTTCCTATGGCTACACCTTC. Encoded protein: CASSYGDSTSYGYTF.

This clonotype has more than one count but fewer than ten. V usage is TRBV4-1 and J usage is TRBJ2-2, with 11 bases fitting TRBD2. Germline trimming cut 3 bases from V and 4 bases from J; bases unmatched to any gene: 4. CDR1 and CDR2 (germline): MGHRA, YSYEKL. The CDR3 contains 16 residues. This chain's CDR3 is CASSHVAGGPTGELFF. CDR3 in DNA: TGCGCCAGCAGCCATGTAGCGGGAGGGCCCACCGGGGAGCTGTTTTTT.

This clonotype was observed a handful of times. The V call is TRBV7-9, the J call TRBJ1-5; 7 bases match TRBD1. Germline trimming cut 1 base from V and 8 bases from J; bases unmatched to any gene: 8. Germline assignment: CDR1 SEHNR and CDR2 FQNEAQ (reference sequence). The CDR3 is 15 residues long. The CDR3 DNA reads TGTGCCAGCAGCTTAGGCGTCAGGGGGGGCGAGCCCCAGCATTTT. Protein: CASSLGVRGGEPQHF. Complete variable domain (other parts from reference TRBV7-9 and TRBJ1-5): DTGVSQNPRHKITKRGQNVTFRCDPISEHNRLYWYRQTLGQGPEFLTYFQNEAQLEKSRLLSDRFSAERPKGSFSTLEIQRTEQGDSAMYLCASSLGVRGGEPQHFGDGTRLSIL.

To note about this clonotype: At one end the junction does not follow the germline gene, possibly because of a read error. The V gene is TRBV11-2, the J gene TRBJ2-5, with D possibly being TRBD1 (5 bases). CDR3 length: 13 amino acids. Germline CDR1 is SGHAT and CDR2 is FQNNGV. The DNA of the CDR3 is TGTGCCAGCAGCTTACATGGACAAGATACCCAGTACTTC. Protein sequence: CASSLHGQDTQYF.

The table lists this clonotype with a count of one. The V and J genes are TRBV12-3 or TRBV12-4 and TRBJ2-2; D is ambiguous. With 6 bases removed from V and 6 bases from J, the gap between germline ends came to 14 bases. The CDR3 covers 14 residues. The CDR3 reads CASSRTEGPGELFF. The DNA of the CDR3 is TGTGCCAGCAGCAGGACGGAAGGTCCCGGGGAGCTGTTTTTT.

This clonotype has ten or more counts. CDR3 in amino acids: CASSLEFDEQFF. CDR3 bases: TGTGCCAGCAGCTTAGAGTTCGATGAGCAGTTCTTC. The genes are TRBV11-2 and TRBJ2-1; no definite D call. Germline CDR1 SGHAT, CDR2 FQNNGV. The length of the CDR3 is 12 residues. The V end lost 0 bases, the J end lost 8 bases, and 5 bases lay between the germline ends.